The following is a T cell receptor beta chain sequence with its context. Its antigen is undetermined. The data derive from a study of Ad26.COV2.S vaccination and SARS-CoV-2 variants. Looking at the study overall: In the COV1001 trial, the donor was in the Ad26.COV2.S arm. Participants got Ad26.COV2.S intramuscularly, once or twice 56 days apart.

Regarding the study as a whole: Total T cell responses were possibly underestimated by TCR breadth and depth analyses.

Treatment in this sample: roughly 20 received Ad26.COV2.S at low or high dose, single or two shots; 5 received placebo; per-sample allocation not given. Collection of the samples took place on day 63 after the first injection of vaccine or placebo. Immunization relied on an Ad26 vector, which expressed Wuhan-strain SARS-CoV-2 spike. Using immunoSEQ multiplex PCR, the repertoire was profiled, and TCRdb retains in-frame clones only, with some absent. The sample has hundreds of thousands of clones, approximately 88% seen once. Sequences were derived from peripheral blood, sampled in a trial of Ad26.COV2.S vaccine versus placebo. The sequence derives from a person between 18 and 65 years old who received the Ad26.COV2.S COVID-19 vaccine or a placebo.

CDR3 in amino acids: CASSLGRGHGYTF. Written as DNA, the CDR3 is TGTGCCAGCAGCTTGGGCAGGGGCCATGGCTACACCTTC. The chain links TRBV5-6 to TRBJ1-2; maybe TRBD1 (6 bases). The germline V gene has CDR1 SGHDT and CDR2 YYEEEE. With 0 bases removed from V and 6 bases from J, the gap between germline ends came to 9 bases. The length of the CDR3 is 13 residues. Combining the CDR3 with reference TRBV5-6 and TRBJ1-2 gives the whole variable domain DAGVTQSPTHLIKTRGQQVTLRCSPKSGHDTVSWYQQALGQGPQFIFQYYEEEERQRGNFPDRFSGHQFPNYSSELNVNALLLGDSALYLCASSLGRGHGYTFGSGTRLTVV.